The 8 T cell receptor beta chains below all came from one sample that was sequenced in a study of blood T cell repertoires in COVID-19. Some clones are missing from TCRdb's copy, which holds only in-frame ones; the method was immunoSEQ multiplex PCR. The table includes 200,000 to 300,000 clones, approximately 86% detected once. Sequenced material: peripheral blood. Receptors originate from a young woman with acute or convalescent COVID-19.

The J gene is TRBJ2-7, the V gene TRBV10-1, with 10 bases that match TRBD2. V trimming: 6 bases; J trimming: 6 bases; junction bases outside the gene matches: 8. There are 14 residues in the CDR3. Germline V gene sequence: CDR1 WNHNN, CDR2 SYGVQD (reference sequence). CDR3 region: CASSLAGAPGEQYF. For the CDR3, the DNA is TGCGCCAGCAGCCTAGCGGGAGCTCCCGGCGAGCAGTACTTC.

The V and J genes are TRBV19 and TRBJ2-1; 14 bases are shared with TRBD2. J was trimmed by 12 bases and V by 7 bases; bases with no gene match: 5. Germline lookup yields CDR1 LNHDA and CDR2 SQIVND (reference sequence). The CDR3 has 13 amino acids. The CDR3 DNA is TGTGCCAGTACCGGGACTAGCGGGAGAAGGCAGTTCTTC. Amino acids: CASTGTSGRRQFF.

This clone was seen only once. This chain joins TRBV21-1 and TRBJ1-6; TRBD1, the table's D call, was not compared with the DNA. TRBV21-1 is annotated as a pseudogene. CDR3 size: 14 residues. The CDR3, as DNA: TGTGCCAGCAGCAAAGTCGGACAAGCTTCACCCCTCCACTTT. This codes for CASSKVGQASPLHF.

The genes are TRBV4-2 and TRBJ2-1, with 8 bases lining up with TRBD2. Germline lookup yields CDR1 LGHNA and CDR2 YNFKEQ. The trim removed 7 bases at V and 5 bases at J, leaving 10 bases unmatched. This CDR3 region has 15 residues. This chain's CDR3 is CASTTVTSADNEQFF. The CDR3, as DNA: TGTGCCAGCACCACGGTGACTAGCGCAGACAATGAGCAGTTCTTC.

The CDR3 here is CASSVKGALGKNIQYF. The CDR3, as DNA: TGTGCCAGCAGTGTTAAGGGGGCCCTTGGCAAAAACATTCAGTACTTC. The V and J genes are TRBV6-1 and TRBJ2-4; 7 bases match TRBD1. Per the germline V gene, CDR1 is MNHNS and CDR2 is SASEGT. The CDR3 spans 16 residues. The ends lost 4 bases at V and 3 bases at J; junction bases unmatched: 9.

This rearrangement joins TRBV19 to TRBJ2-5; D is ambiguous. The CDR3 consists of 13 residues. Trimming stripped 1 base from V and 5 bases from J, with 8 bases between. From germline, CDR1 is LNHDA and CDR2 SQIVND (reference sequence). The CDR3 spells CASSIGQMETQYF. DNA of the CDR3: TGTGCCAGTAGTATAGGCCAGATGGAGACCCAGTACTTC.

V gene TRBV9 combines with J gene TRBJ2-1, with D perhaps TRBD2 (5 bases). V was shortened by 3 bases and J by 7 bases, with 11 bases between the two germline ends. CDR1 is SGDLS and CDR2 is YYNGEE in the germline V gene. The CDR3 sequence is 13 residues long. This CDR3 is CASSEVAQNEQFF. For the CDR3, the DNA is TGTGCCAGCAGCGAAGTAGCGCAGAATGAGCAGTTCTTC.

In its sample, this clone was seen once. The chain has TRBV27 and TRBJ2-2; D is perhaps TRBD2 (6 bases). Germline V lookup: CDR1 MNHEY, CDR2 SMNVEV (reference sequence). This CDR3 spans 15 amino acids. Trimming took 5 bases from V and 1 from J, leaving 11 bases between them. This chain's CDR3 is CASSLGLLNTGELFF. The CDR3 bases are TGTGCCAGCAGTCTAGGACTACTGAACACCGGGGAGCTGTTTTTT.